This is a list of T cell receptor beta chains from one sample in a study of shared clonotypes between healthy human individuals. TCRdb's copy holds only in-frame clones and misses some; the assay was immunoSEQ multiplex PCR. This repertoire shows roughly 2 million clones, approximately 95% found once; its top ten account for more than 0.95%. Source material: naive CD8+ T cells sorted from blood. The receptors here all came from a man aged 18 to 29 in good health. CDR3s include the opening cysteine and the closing phenylalanine or tryptophan. Fields, in order: J gene, D gene, CDR3 length, V gene, clone size, CDR3 DNA, CDR3 protein. D genes are given only for firm matches. Rows may omit the clone size; those that give it use once, few, many or a size class.

J: TRBJ2-1; D: .; length: 15; V: TRBV2; size: .; DNA: TGTGCCAGCAGTGTGGCTATTTTGACCTACAATGAGCAGTTCTTC; CDR3: CASSVAILTYNEQFF
J: TRBJ1-6; D: .; length: 16; V: TRBV28; size: .; DNA: TGTGCCAGCAGTTTATACGGGCCAGCGGATAATTCACCCCTCCACTTT; CDR3: CASSLYGPADNSPLHF
J: TRBJ2-7; D: .; length: 15; V: TRBV4-1; size: .; DNA: TGCGCCAGCAGCCAAGAGGGCATTGGATCCTACGAGCAGTACTTC; CDR3: CASSQEGIGSYEQYF
J: TRBJ2-2; D: TRBD1; length: 17; V: TRBV27; size: .; DNA: TGTGCCAGCAGTTTATCTCAGGGGGCCGGGGACACCGGGGAGCTGTTTTTT; CDR3: CASSLSQGAGDTGELFF
J: TRBJ2-7; D: .; length: 14; V: TRBV5-4; size: few; DNA: TGTGCCAGCAGCTTGGCTTTCCGGGGGAACGAGCAGTACTTC; CDR3: CASSLAFRGNEQYF
J: TRBJ1-4; D: TRBD1; length: 15; V: TRBV2; size: .; DNA: TGTGCCAGCAGTAACGAAAGGGACAGTAATGAAAAACTGTTTTTT; CDR3: CASSNERDSNEKLFF
J: TRBJ1-1; D: .; length: 15; V: TRBV11-2; size: .; DNA: TGTGCCAGCAGCTTAAAACTTCAGGGGAACACTGAAGCTTTCTTT; CDR3: CASSLKLQGNTEAFF
J: TRBJ2-5; D: TRBD2; length: 15; V: TRBV7-3; size: once; DNA: TGTGCCAGCAGCTTAGTTGGTAGCGGGGGAGAGACCCAGTACTTC; CDR3: CASSLVGSGGETQYF
J: TRBJ1-2; D: .; length: 13; V: TRBV10-2; size: .; DNA: TGCGCCAGCAGTGAGATCCCCGATTATGGCTACACCTTC; CDR3: CASSEIPDYGYTF
J: TRBJ2-3; D: .; length: 15; V: TRBV7-9; size: .; DNA: TGTGCCAGCAGCTTAGAGTTGGGCGGCACAGATACGCAGTATTTT; CDR3: CASSLELGGTDTQYF
J: TRBJ1-2; D: TRBD1; length: 14; V: TRBV19; size: .; DNA: TGTGCCAGTAGTATGCGGGACAGGAACTATGGCTACACCTTC; CDR3: CASSMRDRNYGYTF
J: TRBJ2-7; D: TRBD2; length: 14; V: TRBV5-1; size: .; DNA: TGCGCCAGCAGCTTGCAGCGGGGTACCTACGAGCAGTACTTC; CDR3: CASSLQRGTYEQYF
J: TRBJ2-3; D: .; length: 14; V: TRBV28; size: .; DNA: TGTGCCAGCAGACCGGGACTCAGCACAGATACGCAGTATTTT; CDR3: CASRPGLSTDTQYF
J: TRBJ1-3; D: .; length: 15; V: TRBV7-8; size: .; DNA: TGTGCCAGCAGTCCCGACTCAAGCTCTGGAAACACCATATATTTT; CDR3: CASSPDSSSGNTIYF